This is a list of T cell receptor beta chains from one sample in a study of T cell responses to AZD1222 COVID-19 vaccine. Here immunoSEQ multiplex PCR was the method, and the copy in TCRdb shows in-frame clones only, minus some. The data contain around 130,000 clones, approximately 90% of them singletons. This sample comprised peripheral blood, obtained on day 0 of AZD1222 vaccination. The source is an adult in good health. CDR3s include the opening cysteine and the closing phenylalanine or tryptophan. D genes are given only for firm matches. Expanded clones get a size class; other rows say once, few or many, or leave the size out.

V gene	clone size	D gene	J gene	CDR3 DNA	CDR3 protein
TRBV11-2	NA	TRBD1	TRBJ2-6	TGTGCCAGCAGCTTTCCAGGGGGCTCTGGGGCCAACGTCCTGACTTTC	CASSFPGGSGANVLTF
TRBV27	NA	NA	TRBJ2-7	TGTGCCAGCAGTAAAATAAGCTCCTACGAGCAGTACTTC	CASSKISSYEQYF
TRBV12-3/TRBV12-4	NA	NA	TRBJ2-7	TGTGCCAGCAGTCTCCGGAGGGGGGGCGGGCAGTACTTC	CASSLRRGGGQYF
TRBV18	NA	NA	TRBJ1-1	TGTGCCAGCTCACCACGGGTGGAGTCGAGGACTGAAGCTTTCTTT	CASSPRVESRTEAFF
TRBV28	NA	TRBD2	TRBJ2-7	TGTGCCAGCAGTTTGACTAGCCACTCCTACGAGCAGTACTTC	CASSLTSHSYEQYF
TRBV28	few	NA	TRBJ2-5	TGTGCCAGCAGTTTACGTCATTCGGACGGACAAGAGACCCAGTACTTC	CASSLRHSDGQETQYF
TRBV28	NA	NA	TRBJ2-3	TGTGCCAGCAGTCATCCGTATAGCACAGATACGCAGTATTTT	CASSHPYSTDTQYF
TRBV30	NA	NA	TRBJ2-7	TGTGCCTGGAGTGGGGTCGAGCAGTACTTC	CAWSGVEQYF
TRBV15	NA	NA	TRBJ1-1	TGTGCCACCAGCAGAGATATGGGTAACACTGAAGCTTTCTTT	CATSRDMGNTEAFF
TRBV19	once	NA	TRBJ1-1	TGTGCCAGTAGTATACGGGGGGGGAGCGACACTGAAGCTTTCTTT	CASSIRGGSDTEAFF
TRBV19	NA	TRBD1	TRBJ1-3	TGTGCCAGTAGTGTCGACAGGGCATCGTATGGGACCATATATTTT	CASSVDRASYGTIYF